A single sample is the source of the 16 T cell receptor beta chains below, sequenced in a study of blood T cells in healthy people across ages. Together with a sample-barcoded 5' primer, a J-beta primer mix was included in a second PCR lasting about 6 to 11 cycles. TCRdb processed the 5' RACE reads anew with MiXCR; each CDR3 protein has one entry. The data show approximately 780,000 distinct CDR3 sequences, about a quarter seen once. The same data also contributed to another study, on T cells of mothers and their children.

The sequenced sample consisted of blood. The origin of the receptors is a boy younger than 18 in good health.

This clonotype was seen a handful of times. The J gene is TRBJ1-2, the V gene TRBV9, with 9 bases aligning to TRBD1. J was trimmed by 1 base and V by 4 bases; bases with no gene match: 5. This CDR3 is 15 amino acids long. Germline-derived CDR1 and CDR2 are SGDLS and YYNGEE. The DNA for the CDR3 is TGTGCCAGCAGCCCTCGGGACAGGGATAACTATGGCTACACCTTC. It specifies CASSPRDRDNYGYTF. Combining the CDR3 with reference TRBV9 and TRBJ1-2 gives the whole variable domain DSGVTQTPKHLITATGQRVTLRCSPRSGDLSVYWYQQSLDQGLQFLIQYYNGEERAKGNILERFSAQQFPDLHSELNLSSLELGDSALYFCASSPRDRDNYGYTFGSGTRLTVV.

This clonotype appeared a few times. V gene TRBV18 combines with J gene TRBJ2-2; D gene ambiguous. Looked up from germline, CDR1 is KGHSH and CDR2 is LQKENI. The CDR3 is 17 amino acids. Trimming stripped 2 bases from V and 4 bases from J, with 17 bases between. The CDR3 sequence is CASSPMTPSSSTGELFF. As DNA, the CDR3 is TGTGCCAGCTCACCAATGACTCCCTCCTCCAGCACCGGGGAGCTGTTTTTT.

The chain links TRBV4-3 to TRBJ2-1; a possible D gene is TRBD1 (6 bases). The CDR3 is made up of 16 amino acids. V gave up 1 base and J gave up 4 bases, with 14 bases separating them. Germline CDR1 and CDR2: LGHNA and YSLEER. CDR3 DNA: TGCGCCAGCAGCCAAGCCGGGGAAGGGGGTTACAATGAGCAGTTCTTC. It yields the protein CASSQAGEGGYNEQFF.

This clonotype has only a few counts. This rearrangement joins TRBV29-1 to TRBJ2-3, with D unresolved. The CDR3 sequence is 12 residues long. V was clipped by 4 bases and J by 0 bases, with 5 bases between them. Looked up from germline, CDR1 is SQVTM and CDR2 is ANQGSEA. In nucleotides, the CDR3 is TGCAGCGTTGTACAGAGCACAGATACGCAGTATTTT. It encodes CSVVQSTDTQYF.

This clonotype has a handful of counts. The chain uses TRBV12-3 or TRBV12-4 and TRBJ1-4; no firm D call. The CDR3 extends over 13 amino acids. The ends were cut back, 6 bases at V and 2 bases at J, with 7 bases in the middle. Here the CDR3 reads CASSLATNEKLFF. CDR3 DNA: TGTGCCAGCAGCCTCGCGACTAATGAAAAACTGTTTTTT.

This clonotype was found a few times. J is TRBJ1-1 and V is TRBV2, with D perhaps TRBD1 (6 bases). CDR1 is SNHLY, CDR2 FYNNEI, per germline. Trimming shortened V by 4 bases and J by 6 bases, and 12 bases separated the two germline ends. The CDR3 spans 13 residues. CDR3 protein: CASSVSGAAEAFF. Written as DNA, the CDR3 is TGTGCCAGCAGTGTATCGGGGGCCGCTGAAGCTTTCTTT. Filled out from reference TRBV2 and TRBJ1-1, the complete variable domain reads EPEVTQTPSHQVTQMGQEVILRCVPISNHLYFYWYRQILGQKVEFLVSFYNNEISEKSEIFDDQFSVERPDGSNFTLKIRSTKLEDSAMYFCASSVSGAAEAFFGQGTRLTVV.

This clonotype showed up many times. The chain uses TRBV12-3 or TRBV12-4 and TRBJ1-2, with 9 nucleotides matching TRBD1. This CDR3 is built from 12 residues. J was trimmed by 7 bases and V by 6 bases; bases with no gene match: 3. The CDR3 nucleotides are TGTGCCAGCAGCTTACAGGGGGCTGGCTACACCTTC. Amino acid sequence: CASSLQGAGYTF.

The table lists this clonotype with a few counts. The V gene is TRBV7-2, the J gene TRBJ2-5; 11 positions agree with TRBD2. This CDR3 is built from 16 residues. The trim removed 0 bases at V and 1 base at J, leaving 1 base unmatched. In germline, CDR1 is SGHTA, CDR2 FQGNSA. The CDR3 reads CASSLATSGGQETQYF. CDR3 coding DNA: TGTGCCAGCAGCTTAGCAACTAGCGGGGGCCAAGAGACCCAGTACTTC.

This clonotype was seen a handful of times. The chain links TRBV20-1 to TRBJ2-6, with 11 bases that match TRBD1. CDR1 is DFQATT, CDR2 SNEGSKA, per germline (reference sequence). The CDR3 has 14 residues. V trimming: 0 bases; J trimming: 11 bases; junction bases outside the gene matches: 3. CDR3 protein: CSARDMGQGDVLTF. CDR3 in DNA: TGCAGTGCTAGAGATATGGGACAGGGGGACGTCCTGACTTTC.

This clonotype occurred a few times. This CDR3 is CASTWQGAGTEAFF. In nucleotides, the CDR3 is TGTGCCAGCACCTGGCAGGGGGCTGGCACTGAAGCTTTCTTT. This chain joins TRBV12-3 or TRBV12-4 and TRBJ1-1; 8 positions match TRBD1. J was trimmed by 4 bases and V by 7 bases; bases with no gene match: 8. The CDR3 length is 14 residues.

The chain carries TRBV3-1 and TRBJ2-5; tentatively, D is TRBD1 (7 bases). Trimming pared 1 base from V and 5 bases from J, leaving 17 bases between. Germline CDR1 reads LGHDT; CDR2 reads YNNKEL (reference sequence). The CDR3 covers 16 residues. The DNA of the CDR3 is TGTGCCAGCAGCCAAGTACCAGGGGGGCCTACGGAGACCCAGTACTTC. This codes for CASSQVPGGPTETQYF.

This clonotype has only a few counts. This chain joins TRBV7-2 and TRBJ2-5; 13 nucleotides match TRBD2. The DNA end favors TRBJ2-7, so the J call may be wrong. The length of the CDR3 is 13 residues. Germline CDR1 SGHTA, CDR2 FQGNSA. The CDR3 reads CASRLAGGNEQYF. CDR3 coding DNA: TGTGCCAGCAGACTAGCGGGGGGGAACGAGCAGTACTTC.

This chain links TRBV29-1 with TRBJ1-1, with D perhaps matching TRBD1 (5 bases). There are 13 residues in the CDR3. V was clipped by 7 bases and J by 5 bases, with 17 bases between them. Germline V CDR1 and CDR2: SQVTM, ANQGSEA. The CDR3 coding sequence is TGCAGCGGTCGCCGGGACGGTGGAACTGAAGCTTTCTTT. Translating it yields CSGRRDGGTEAFF.

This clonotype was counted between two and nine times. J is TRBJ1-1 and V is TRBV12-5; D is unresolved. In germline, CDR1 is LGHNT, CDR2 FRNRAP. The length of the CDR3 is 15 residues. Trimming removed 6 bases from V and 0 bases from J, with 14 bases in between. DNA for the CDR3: TGTGCTAGTGGCTTCCCAGGAGCTCTGAACACTGAAGCTTTCTTT. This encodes CASGFPGALNTEAFF.

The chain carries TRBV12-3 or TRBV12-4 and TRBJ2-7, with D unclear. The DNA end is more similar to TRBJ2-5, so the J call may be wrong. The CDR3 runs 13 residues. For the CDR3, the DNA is TGTGCCAGCAGTTTATTCCAGAGCGAGACCCAGTACTTC. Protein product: CASSLFQSETQYF.

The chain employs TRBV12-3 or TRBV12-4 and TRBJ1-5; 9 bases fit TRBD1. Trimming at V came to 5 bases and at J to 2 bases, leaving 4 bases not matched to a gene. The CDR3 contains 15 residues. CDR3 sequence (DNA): TGTGCCAGCAGTATTACAGGGGGCCGCAATCAGCCCCAGCATTTT. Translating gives CASSITGGRNQPQHF.